These 27 T cell receptor beta chains were sequenced from one sample in a study of shared clonotypes between healthy human individuals. Here immunoSEQ multiplex PCR was the method, and the copy in TCRdb shows in-frame clones only, minus some. In the table there are roughly 720,000 clones, around 90% of which are singletons. Material: memory CD8+ T cells from PBMCs. Indicated subset: CD45RO+ cells pooled with CCR7-negative TemRA cells. These receptors were taken from a man younger than 30 in good health. Some clones in this sample may be carry-over from other donors' samples.

V usage is TRBV7-9 and J usage is TRBJ2-5; 7 bases line up with TRBD2. This CDR3 is built from 15 residues. J was trimmed by 4 bases and V by 2 bases; bases with no gene match: 7. The germline V gene has CDR1 SEHNR and CDR2 FQNEAQ (reference sequence). The CDR3 loop is CASSLRVGRRETQYF. CDR3 DNA sequence: TGTGCCAGCAGCTTAAGGGTCGGGAGGAGAGAGACCCAGTACTTC.

This chain uses TRBV6-6 with TRBJ2-1; D uncertain. CDR3 length equals 16 residues. Trimming took 1 base from V and 0 from J, leaving 10 bases between them. Germline lookup yields CDR1 MNHNY and CDR2 SVGAGI (reference sequence). For the CDR3, the DNA is TGTGCCAGCAGTTACTTCGACATAAGCTCCTACAATGAGCAGTTCTTC. This translates into CASSYFDISSYNEQFF.

V is TRBV7-9 and J is TRBJ2-3; TRBD1 matches at 8 bases. Germline lookup yields CDR1 SEHNR and CDR2 FQNEAQ (reference sequence). The CDR3 is made up of 16 amino acids. The V gene end was trimmed by 4 bases and the J gene end by 5 bases; junction bases not matched to a gene: 11. In DNA, the CDR3 is TGTGCCAGCAGCTATAGGACAGGGCGGAAGGTAGATACGCAGTATTTT. Translation gives CASSYRTGRKVDTQYF.

The chain is built from TRBV28 and TRBJ1-1, with D perhaps matching TRBD1 (5 bases). Trimming cost V 4 bases and J 1 base, with 19 bases left between them. Germline CDR1 is MDHEN and CDR2 is SYDVKM. This CDR3 comprises 17 residues. The CDR3 reads CASSSTPVGQWNTEAFF. For the CDR3, the DNA is TGTGCCAGCAGTTCCACCCCGGTAGGACAATGGAACACTGAAGCTTTCTTT. The full variable domain, its missing parts supplied by reference TRBV28 and TRBJ1-1, is DVKVTQSSRYLVKRTGEKVFLECVQDMDHENMFWYRQDPGLGLRLIYFSYDVKMKEKGDIPEGYSVSREKKERFSLILESASTNQTSMYLCASSSTPVGQWNTEAFFGQGTRLTVV.

The chain is built from TRBV7-9 and TRBJ1-4, with no clear D. Germline V gene sequence: CDR1 SEHNR, CDR2 FQNEAQ (reference sequence). V lost 4 bases and J lost 7, with 7 bases in between. The CDR3 runs 12 residues. CDR3 residues: CASSWHSEKLFF. The CDR3 DNA is TGTGCCAGCAGCTGGCACAGTGAAAAACTGTTTTTT.

This chain uses TRBV5-1 with TRBJ1-2; 11 bases match TRBD1. V lost 4 bases to trimming and J lost 2 bases; unmatched junction nucleotides: 4. This CDR3 is 15 amino acids long. Germline V gives CDR1 SGHRS, CDR2 YFSETQ. The chain's CDR3 is CASSIGQGANYGYTF. The CDR3 nucleotides are TGCGCCAGCAGCATAGGACAGGGGGCGAACTATGGCTACACCTTC. Combining the CDR3 with reference TRBV5-1 and TRBJ1-2 gives the whole variable domain KAGVTQTPRYLIKTRGQQVTLSCSPISGHRSVSWYQQTPGQGLQFLFEYFSETQRNKGNFPGRFSGRQFSNSRSEMNVSTLELGDSALYLCASSIGQGANYGYTFGSGTRLTVV.

The V gene is TRBV7-8, the J gene TRBJ2-7; D is uncertain. V was shortened by 1 base and J by 0 bases, with 10 bases between the two germline ends. The CDR3 runs to 15 residues. The germline V gene encodes CDR1 SGHVS and CDR2 FQNEAQ. In nucleotides, the CDR3 is TGTGCCAGCAGCTTAGGACTGGCCAGCTCCTACGAGCAGTACTTC. As protein: CASSLGLASSYEQYF.

The chain links TRBV5-4 to TRBJ2-1, with D tentatively TRBD2 (6 bases). CDR1 and CDR2 (germline): SGHNT, YYREEE (reference sequence). V lost 1 base and J 8 bases, leaving 10 bases between the germline ends. CDR3 length equals 13 residues. The CDR3 loop reads CASSLREYDEQFF. The DNA of the CDR3 is TGTGCCAGCAGCTTGCGGGAGTACGATGAGCAGTTCTTC.

The table lists this clone with a count of one. The V call is TRBV15, the J call TRBJ1-2; 7 bases fit TRBD1. Germline-derived CDR1 and CDR2 are LNHNV and YYDKDF (reference sequence). The CDR3 is 15 amino acids. The V gene end was trimmed by 3 bases and the J gene end by 1 base; junction bases not matched to a gene: 5. CDR3 coding DNA: TGTGCCACCAGCAGCAACAGGGGCGGTAACTATGGCTACACCTTC. Translated, it gives CATSSNRGGNYGYTF.

The chain uses TRBV7-9 and TRBJ2-7, with D tentatively TRBD1 (5 bases). The CDR3 is 15 residues long. Germline CDR1 SEHNR, CDR2 FQNEAQ (reference sequence). Trimming took 4 bases from V and 0 from J, leaving 13 bases between them. CDR3 nucleotides: TGTGCCAGCAGCTCTTCCAGACAGCTCTCCTACGAGCAGTACTTC. Protein: CASSSSRQLSYEQYF.

The chain carries TRBV7-9 and TRBJ2-2; tentative D call: TRBD1 (5 bases). Germline lookup yields CDR1 SEHNR and CDR2 FQNEAQ (reference sequence). Between the trimmed V and J ends, which lost 5 bases and 6 bases, there was a span of 25 bases. The CDR3 is 18 amino acids. Here the CDR3 DNA reads TGTGCCAGCAGCGGTGCCTGGATCGGCATTAGGGGATCCGGGGAGCTGTTTTTT. Its translation is CASSGAWIGIRGSGELFF.

Remarks on this clone: This specimen includes other DNA sequences encoding the same CDR3. The genes are TRBV9 and TRBJ2-7; 8 bases map to TRBD2. Germline V gene data show CDR1 as SGDLS and CDR2 as YYNGEE. With 4 bases clipped from V and 0 bases from J, the junction kept 3 bases outside the gene matches. The CDR3 is 14 residues long. The CDR3 DNA sequence: TGTGCCAGCAGCTCTACTAGCGGCTCCTACGAGCAGTACTTC. Encoded protein: CASSSTSGSYEQYF.

This rearrangement joins TRBV27 to TRBJ2-1; D assignment may be TRBD1 or TRBD2 (5 bases each). The germline V gene encodes CDR1 MNHEY and CDR2 SMNVEV (reference sequence). Trimming stripped 6 bases from V and 4 bases from J, with 19 bases between. The CDR3 runs to 16 residues. The CDR3 region has the DNA TGTGCCAGCAGGAACTTAGGGACGGGGTTTTACAATGAGCAGTTCTTC. Its translation: CASRNLGTGFYNEQFF.

The V and J genes are TRBV6-5 and TRBJ1-1, with TRBD1 matching over 9 bases. Trimming cost V 7 bases and J 6 bases; bases outside gene matches: 9. The germline V gene has CDR1 MNHEY and CDR2 SVGAGI. The CDR3 covers 14 residues. The CDR3 DNA follows: TGTGCCAGCATCGGCGGGACAGGGCCACCTGAAGCTTTCTTT. Its protein is CASIGGTGPPEAFF.

The CDR3 loop reads CASRTGTTTGELFF. The CDR3, as DNA: TGTGCCAGCAGGACCGGGACTACAACCGGGGAGCTGTTTTTT. The chain combines TRBV28 with TRBJ2-2; TRBD2 matches 7 bases. The germline CDR1 and CDR2 sequences are MDHEN and SYDVKM. J lost 5 bases, V lost 6 bases, and 6 bases had no gene match. The CDR3 spans 14 residues.

The chain employs TRBV15 and TRBJ2-2; the match to TRBD1 covers 9 bases. J gave up 4 bases and V 6 bases, and 3 bases lay outside the gene matches. The CDR3 is made up of 14 amino acids. Germline V gene sequence: CDR1 LNHNV, CDR2 YYDKDF (reference sequence). The CDR3 spells CATRTTGGTGELFF. In nucleotides, the CDR3 is TGTGCCACCAGGACGACAGGGGGCACCGGGGAGCTGTTTTTT.

The chain uses TRBV7-8 and TRBJ2-5, with D unresolved. Germline V gene sequence: CDR1 SGHVS, CDR2 FQNEAQ. V shed 1 base and J shed 5 bases, with 5 bases lying between them. The CDR3 extends over 12 amino acids. The CDR3 sequence is CASSLESETQYF. The CDR3 nucleotides read TGTGCCAGCAGCTTAGAATCTGAGACCCAGTACTTC.

CDR3 loop: CASSQSWDRDNYGYTF. The CDR3, as DNA: TGTGCCAGCAGCCAATCGTGGGACAGGGATAACTATGGCTACACCTTC. The chain uses TRBV16 and TRBJ1-2; TRBD1 agrees at 9 bases. CDR1 and CDR2 (germline): KGHSY, FQNENV. The CDR3 runs 16 residues. Trimming removed 0 bases from V and 1 base from J; junction bases left unmatched: 3. The whole variable domain, remainder taken from reference TRBV16 and TRBJ1-2, is GEEVAQTPKHLVRGEGQKAKLYCAPIKGHSYVFWYQQVLKNEFKFLISFQNENVFDETGMPKERFSAKCLPNSPCSLEIQATKLEDSAVYFCASSQSWDRDNYGYTFGSGTRLTVV.

The chain employs TRBV21-1 and TRBJ2-2. TRBV21-1 is annotated as a pseudogene. This CDR3 has 17 amino acids. The CDR3 is CASRRPSFLLWSGELFF. The CDR3 nucleotides are TGTGCCAGCAGACGCCCCTCTTTTCTCTTGTGGTCCGGGGAGCTGTTTTTT.

This clone was observed a handful of times. The chain carries TRBV13 and TRBJ2-7; either TRBD1 or TRBD2 may supply D (6 bases each). Germline-derived CDR1 and CDR2 are PRHDT and FYEKMQ (reference sequence). Trimming shortened V by 3 bases and J by 3 bases, and 18 bases separated the two germline ends. The CDR3 length is 16 residues. CDR3 sequence (DNA): TGTGCCAGCAGCTTCACAGGGCACGGGGGAGACTACGAGCAGTACTTC. Translating gives CASSFTGHGGDYEQYF. Variable domain in full (rest from reference TRBV13 and TRBJ2-7): AAGVIQSPRHLIKEKRETATLKCYPIPRHDTVYWYQQGPGQDPQFLISFYEKMQSDKGSIPDRFSAQQFSDYHSELNMSSLELGDSALYFCASSFTGHGGDYEQYFGPGTRLTVT.

The rearrangement joins TRBV11-2 to TRBJ2-7; 8 bases are shared with TRBD1. The CDR3 runs to 16 residues. Unmatched junction bases numbered 9, after V lost 5 bases and J lost 0 bases. Germline CDR1 and CDR2: SGHAT and FQNNGV. The CDR3 nucleotides are TGTGCCAGCAGCCGCCACTCAGGGGGCGGCTCCTACGAGCAGTACTTC. Residues: CASSRHSGGGSYEQYF.

With respect to this clone: Other DNA sequences in the same sample also yield this CDR3. V and J are TRBV9 and TRBJ2-3; D is ambiguous. Germline lookup yields CDR1 SGDLS and CDR2 YYNGEE. CDR3 length equals 15 residues. V was trimmed by 0 bases and J by 2 bases, leaving 10 bases between them. CDR3 nucleotide sequence: TGTGCCAGCAGCGTAGGAGGCGGAACCACAGATACGCAGTATTTT. Protein sequence: CASSVGGGTTDTQYF.

This chain uses TRBV30 with TRBJ2-7; D is ambiguous. The germline V gene has CDR1 GTSNPN and CDR2 SVGIG (reference sequence). This CDR3 contains 11 residues. V lost 2 bases, J lost 4 bases, and 6 bases lay in between. CDR3 nucleotide sequence: TGTGCCTGGAGTCCCATGTACGAGCAGTACTTC. The encoded protein is CAWSPMYEQYF.

This clone was counted between two and nine times. The J gene is TRBJ1-1, the V gene TRBV5-1, with D uncertain. CDR3 length equals 14 residues. From germline, CDR1 is SGHRS and CDR2 YFSETQ. V was cut by 0 bases and J by 1 base, with 7 bases left in between. This CDR3 is CASSLASQNTEAFF. CDR3 nucleotide sequence: TGCGCCAGCAGCTTGGCCTCCCAGAACACTGAAGCTTTCTTT.

Notes on this clone: Other DNA variants within this sample encode the same CDR3. The chain recombines TRBV25-1 with TRBJ1-3; D call uncertain. CDR3 length: 17 residues. Deletions cut 10 bases from V and 2 bases from J, with 24 bases between. In germline, CDR1 is MGHDK, CDR2 SYGVNS. The CDR3 DNA reads TGTGCCACTCAATCCCATACCGGGCCTCCGGCTGGAAACACCATATATTTT. Its protein is CATQSHTGPPAGNTIYF.

This clone was seen a few times. Additional DNA sequences in this sample encode the identical CDR3. CDR3 amino acids: CASSLGRGGYEQYF. Here the CDR3 DNA reads TGTGCCAGCAGCTTGGGTAGAGGGGGCTACGAGCAGTACTTC. This chain links TRBV11-2 with TRBJ2-7; D might be TRBD1 (6 bases). Germline V gene lookup returns CDR1 SGHAT and CDR2 FQNNGV. This CDR3 has 14 residues. V shed 3 bases and J shed 3 bases, with 12 bases lying between them.

The genes are TRBV7-8 and TRBJ1-1, with TRBD1 identical over 7 bases. Germline CDR1 and CDR2: SGHVS and FQNEAQ. V gave up 5 bases and J gave up 0 bases; unmatched junction bases: 9. The CDR3 extends over 16 amino acids. DNA of the CDR3: TGTGCCAGCAGCCCACACCGGGACAGCTTGAACACTGAAGCTTTCTTT. Translating gives CASSPHRDSLNTEAFF.